Listed here is a single T cell receptor (beta chain). The data stem from a study of T cell responses to AZD1222 COVID-19 vaccine. Germline-derived CDR1 and CDR2 are SEHNR and FQNEAQ (reference sequence). CDR3 length equals 14 residues. The ends were cut back, 5 bases at V and 1 base at J, with 11 bases in the middle. Clones were read by immunoSEQ multiplex PCR, and TCRdb kept only the in-frame ones, dropping some. Of under 70,000 clones listed, 89% are singletons. Timing groups of about 4 and about 12 weeks for second doses were pooled. The starting material was peripheral blood, obtained 28 days after the second AZD1222 dose. V and J are TRBV7-9 and TRBJ1-1; maybe TRBD1 (5 bases). This sequence was found in an adult who received the AZD1222 COVID-19 vaccine. The CDR3 spells CASSRDGGNTEAFF. Written as DNA, the CDR3 is TGTGCCAGCAGCAGAGACGGGGGGAACACTGAAGCTTTCTTT.